This T cell receptor (beta chain) was captured in a study of blood T cell repertoires in COVID-19. Study-level background: Sites across the United States, Italy and Spain contributed samples from acute and convalescent COVID-19. PBMCs, B-cell-depleted T cells, or T cells provided the cDNA or gDNA that made up the material.

Study processing details: Estimation of nucleated cell counts relied on the amplification of reference gene primers. The data were produced by immunoSEQ multiplex PCR, yet TCRdb's version contains in-frame clones alone and is incomplete. Clone size and the V and J calls come from that table; the DNA yielded D and trimming. In the table there are 200,000 or so clones, over 70% of which are singletons. With respect to this clone: The sample holds other DNA sequences that translate to the same CDR3.

Germline CDR1 is SGHTA and CDR2 is FQGNSA. V lost 5 bases, J lost 3 bases, and 5 bases lay in between. The length of the CDR3 is 13 residues. The V and J genes are TRBV7-2 and TRBJ1-6; D is uncertain. The sequenced material came from peripheral blood. This sequence originates from a man aged 55 to 70 with active or convalescent COVID-19. In DNA, the CDR3 is TGTGCCAGCAGCCCAGGCTATAATTCACCCCTCCACTTT. It encodes CASSPGYNSPLHF.